Presented here are 20 T cell receptor beta chains from one specimen sequenced in a study of T cells in Graves' hyperthyroidism and ophthalmopathy. Amplified TCR beta CDR3 regions derived from RNA transcripts. The HTBI primer set was used in a first-round RT-PCR of the TCR CDR3. TCRdb processed the multiplex PCR reads anew with MiXCR; each CDR3 protein has one entry. The sample includes approximately 300,000 distinct CDR3 sequences, roughly 17% of them seen just once. Sequenced sample: blood. Every receptor here comes from a man aged 30 to 45 with Graves' hyperthyroidism.

This clonotype appeared a few times. The genes are TRBV10-3 and TRBJ2-5; a possible D gene is TRBD1 (6 bases). This CDR3 is 15 amino acids long. Deletions cut 0 bases from V and 1 base from J, with 9 bases between. The germline V gene has CDR1 ENHRY and CDR2 SYGVKD. The CDR3 bases are TGTGCCATCAGTGAGTCGGGCAGGGGCCAAGAGACCCAGTACTTC. Protein product: CAISESGRGQETQYF.

In its sample, this clonotype was seen many times. The rearrangement links TRBV3-1 to TRBJ1-2, with no clear D. This CDR3 comprises 15 residues. Germline loops: CDR1 LGHDT, CDR2 YNNKEL (reference sequence). The ends were cut back, 0 bases at V and 4 bases at J, with 12 bases in the middle. Here the CDR3 reads CASSQEQQPLYGYTF. The CDR3 nucleotides are TGTGCCAGCAGCCAAGAACAGCAACCTCTCTATGGCTACACCTTC.

This clonotype was recorded a few times. The V and J genes are TRBV29-1 and TRBJ2-5, with a possible D match to TRBD1 (7 bases). Germline loops: CDR1 SQVTM, CDR2 ANQGSEA. The CDR3 totals 14 residues. V shed 1 base and J shed 5 bases, with 14 bases lying between them. The CDR3 DNA reads TGCAGCGTTGAAGGGAGGGACAGCGAGGAGACCCAGTACTTC. Translation gives CSVEGRDSEETQYF.

This clonotype showed up many times. The chain is built from TRBV6-2 or TRBV6-3 and TRBJ2-1; D may be TRBD1 or TRBD2 (6 bases each). CDR1 is MNHEY, CDR2 SVGEGT, per germline. This CDR3 contains 14 residues. Trimming shortened V by 4 bases and J by 8 bases, and 15 bases separated the two germline ends. The CDR3 is CASSWGLPGDEQFF. The CDR3 bases are TGTGCCAGCAGTTGGGGACTCCCAGGGGATGAGCAGTTCTTC.

This clonotype was seen a single time. This chain joins TRBV12-3 or TRBV12-4 and TRBJ2-6; D tentatively fits TRBD1 or TRBD2 (6 bases each). The CDR3 has 17 amino acids. The V end was cut by 7 bases, the J end by 4 bases, with 20 bases between. The CDR3 DNA sequence: TGTGCCAGCACCCCGGGGGCAGGGAGGACCGGGGCCAACGTCCTGACTTTC. This sequence encodes CASTPGAGRTGANVLTF.

This clonotype came up once. J is TRBJ2-7 and V is TRBV27; possibly TRBD2 for D (6 bases). CDR3 size: 16 residues. V lost 3 bases, J lost 2 bases, and 17 bases lay in between. CDR1 MNHEY and CDR2 SMNVEV come from the germline V gene (reference sequence). CDR3 region: CASSLAPWGVTYEQYF. The CDR3 nucleotides are TGTGCCAGCAGTTTGGCCCCTTGGGGGGTAACCTACGAGCAGTACTTC.

V is TRBV29-1 and J is TRBJ1-2, with D unresolved. Germline values: CDR1 SQVTM, CDR2 ANQGSEA. Between the trimmed V and J ends, which lost 3 bases and 6 bases, there was a span of 8 bases. This CDR3 spans 11 amino acids. The CDR3 DNA sequence: TGCAGCGTTGAGGGGAGGGATGGCTACACCTTC. Encoded protein: CSVEGRDGYTF.

This clonotype has only a few counts. This sequence joins TRBV19 and TRBJ1-1; TRBD1 might be the D (5 bases). V gave up 8 bases and J gave up 9 bases, with 13 bases separating them. This CDR3 spans 11 amino acids. Germline V gives CDR1 LNHDA, CDR2 SQIVND (reference sequence). This CDR3 is CASWGVPKAFF. Written as DNA, the CDR3 is TGTGCCAGTTGGGGGGTCCCTAAAGCTTTCTTT. The full variable domain, with the rest looked up from reference TRBV19 and TRBJ1-1, is DGGITQSPKYLFRKEGQNVTLSCEQNLNHDAMYWYRQDPGQGLRLIYYSQIVNDFQKGDIAEGYSVSREKKESFPLTVTSAQKNPTAFYLCASWGVPKAFFGQGTRLTVV.

In its sample, this clonotype was seen many times. The rearrangement uses TRBV30 and TRBJ1-2; D possibly corresponds to TRBD1 (5 bases). The ends were cut back, 4 bases at V and 7 bases at J, with 16 bases in the middle. This CDR3 contains 13 residues. Germline loops: CDR1 GTSNPN, CDR2 SVGIG (reference sequence). The CDR3 DNA is TGTGCCTGGATACTCCCGGGGAGGGGTGGCTACACCTTC. Amino acid sequence: CAWILPGRGGYTF.

This clonotype was seen only a few times. The chain is built from TRBV10-3 and TRBJ1-2; 8 nucleotides align to TRBD1. The CDR3 consists of 16 residues. The trim removed 0 bases at V and 5 bases at J, leaving 8 bases unmatched. In germline, CDR1 is ENHRY, CDR2 SYGVKD. This CDR3 reads CAISESTGVTYYGYTF. The CDR3 nucleotides are TGTGCCATCAGTGAGTCGACAGGGGTAACTTATTATGGCTACACCTTC.

This clonotype was detected only a few times. The chain combines TRBV6-2 or TRBV6-3 with TRBJ2-7; the D is unclear. Germline V gene data show CDR1 as MNHEY and CDR2 as SVGEGT. V shed 4 bases and J shed 0 bases, with 7 bases lying between them. The CDR3 covers 13 residues. The CDR3 loop is CASSWSASYEQYF. The DNA for the CDR3 is TGTGCCAGCAGTTGGTCCGCCTCCTACGAGCAGTACTTC.

V gene TRBV3-1 combines with J gene TRBJ1-1, with 11 nucleotides matching TRBD1. Losses at the gene ends were 6 bases for V and 1 base for J; bases not matched to a gene: 4. The CDR3 length is 15 residues. The germline gives CDR1 LGHDT, CDR2 YNNKEL (reference sequence). The CDR3 DNA sequence: TGTGCCAGCAGGGTCGGACAGGGGGCGAACACTGAAGCTTTCTTT. This translates into CASRVGQGANTEAFF.

This clonotype was picked up many times. V usage is TRBV12-3 or TRBV12-4 and J usage is TRBJ2-1; 11 bases are a match to TRBD2. The CDR3 sequence is 14 residues long. Trimming removed 3 bases from V and 9 bases from J; junction bases left unmatched: 4. CDR3 nucleotides: TGTGCCAGCAGTTTGACTAGCGGGAAGGTTGAGCAGTTCTTC. Its protein is CASSLTSGKVEQFF.

This clonotype was seen many times. The genes are TRBV7-8 and TRBJ1-2, with no clear D. The germline CDR1 and CDR2 sequences are SGHVS and FQNEAQ. Trimming pared 0 bases from V and 4 bases from J, leaving 15 bases between. This CDR3 has 16 residues. CDR3 DNA sequence: TGTGCCAGCAGCTTAGCGCGAGAGGCGAGCGTCTATGGCTACACCTTC. Translation gives CASSLAREASVYGYTF.

This clonotype came up many times. This chain links TRBV4-1 with TRBJ1-2; 8 bases match TRBD1. Germline CDR1 and CDR2: MGHRA and YSYEKL. The V and J ends lost 3 bases and 3 bases, in that order; junction bases with no gene match: 3. The CDR3 is 14 residues long. CDR3 coding DNA: TGCGCCAGCAGCCATAACAGGGGGGACTATGGCTACACCTTC. Encoded protein: CASSHNRGDYGYTF.

This clonotype was observed a handful of times. The genes are TRBV5-8 and TRBJ1-2; D is unresolved. The V end lost 4 bases, the J end lost 4 bases, and 20 bases lay between the germline ends. The CDR3 covers 16 residues. Per germline, CDR1 SGHTS and CDR2 YDEGEE. The DNA of the CDR3 is TGTGCCAGCAGCCTAGACGAACAGCCGATTTTCTATGGCTACACCTTC. Residues: CASSLDEQPIFYGYTF.

This clonotype was observed many times. The chain links TRBV9 to TRBJ2-5; D may correspond to TRBD1 or TRBD2 (7 bases each). Trimming cost V 0 bases and J 5 bases, with 14 bases left between them. The CDR3 covers 15 residues. Germline CDR1 is SGDLS and CDR2 is YYNGEE. CDR3 loop: CASSVETGRGETQYF. CDR3 DNA sequence: TGTGCCAGCAGCGTAGAGACAGGGAGGGGGGAGACCCAGTACTTC.

This chain connects TRBV7-8 to TRBJ2-6, with no clear D. CDR1 is SGHVS and CDR2 is FQNEAQ in the germline V gene. The CDR3 spans 14 residues. Trimming took off 5 bases at V and 3 bases at J, with 8 bases between the two ends. The CDR3 sequence: CASSPDGGANVLTF. DNA of the CDR3: TGTGCCAGCAGCCCCGACGGTGGGGCCAACGTCCTGACTTTC.

Ten or more counts support this clonotype. This chain uses TRBV5-1 with TRBJ2-7; D not certain. This CDR3 comprises 12 residues. Trimming cost V 4 bases and J 2 bases, with 7 bases left between them. The V gene's germline CDR1 is SGHRS and CDR2 YFSETQ. The CDR3 sequence: CASSLQPYEQYF. Written as DNA, the CDR3 is TGCGCCAGCAGCCTTCAACCCTACGAGCAGTACTTC.

The rearrangement links TRBV19 to TRBJ2-1; D is perhaps TRBD1 (5 bases). Germline V lookup: CDR1 LNHDA, CDR2 SQIVND (reference sequence). This CDR3 region has 13 residues. V lost 3 bases, J lost 5 bases, and 8 bases lay in between. CDR3 bases: TGTGCCAGTAGTATTGGACAAAACAATGAGCAGTTCTTC. This encodes CASSIGQNNEQFF.